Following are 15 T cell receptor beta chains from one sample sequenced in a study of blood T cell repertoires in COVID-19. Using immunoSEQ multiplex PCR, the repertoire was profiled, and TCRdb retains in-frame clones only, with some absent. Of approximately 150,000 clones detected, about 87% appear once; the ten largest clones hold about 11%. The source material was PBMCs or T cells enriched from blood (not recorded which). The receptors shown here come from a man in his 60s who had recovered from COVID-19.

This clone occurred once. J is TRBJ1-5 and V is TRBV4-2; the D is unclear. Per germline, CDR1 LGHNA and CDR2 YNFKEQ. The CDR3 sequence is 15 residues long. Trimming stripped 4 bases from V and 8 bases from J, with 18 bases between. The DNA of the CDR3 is TGTGCCAGCAGCCCCGTCGGAGGAGGACTCAAGCCCCAGCATTTT. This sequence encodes CASSPVGGGLKPQHF.

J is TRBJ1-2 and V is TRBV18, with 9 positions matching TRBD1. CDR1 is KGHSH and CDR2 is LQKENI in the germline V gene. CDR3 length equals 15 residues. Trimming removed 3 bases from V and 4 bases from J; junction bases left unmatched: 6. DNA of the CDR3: TGTGCCAGCTCACCGGGGACAGGGTCCCCCTATGGCTACACCTTC. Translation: CASSPGTGSPYGYTF.

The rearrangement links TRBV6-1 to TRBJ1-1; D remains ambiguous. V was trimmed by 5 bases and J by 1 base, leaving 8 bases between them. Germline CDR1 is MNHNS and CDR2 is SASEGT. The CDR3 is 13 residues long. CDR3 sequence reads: CASSSSENTEAFF. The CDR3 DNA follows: TGTGCCAGCAGTTCATCAGAGAACACTGAAGCTTTCTTT.

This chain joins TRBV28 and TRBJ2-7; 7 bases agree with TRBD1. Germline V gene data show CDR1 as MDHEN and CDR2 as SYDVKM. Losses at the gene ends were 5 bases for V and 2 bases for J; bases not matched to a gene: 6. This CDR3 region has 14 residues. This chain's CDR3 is CASSQRQGTYEQYF. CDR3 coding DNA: TGTGCCAGCAGTCAAAGACAGGGAACCTACGAGCAGTACTTC.

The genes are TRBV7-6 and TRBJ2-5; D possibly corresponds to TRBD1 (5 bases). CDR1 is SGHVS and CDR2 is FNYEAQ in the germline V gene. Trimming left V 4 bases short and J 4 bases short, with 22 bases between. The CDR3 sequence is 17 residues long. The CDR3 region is CASSSGQLSSAVETQYF. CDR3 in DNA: TGTGCCAGCAGCTCAGGGCAGCTGTCCTCGGCGGTAGAGACCCAGTACTTC.

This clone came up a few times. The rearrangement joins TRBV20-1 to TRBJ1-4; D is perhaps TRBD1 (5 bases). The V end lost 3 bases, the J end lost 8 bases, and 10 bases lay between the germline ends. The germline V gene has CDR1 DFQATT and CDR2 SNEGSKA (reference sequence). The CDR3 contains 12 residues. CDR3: CSASHPGEKLFF. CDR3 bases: TGCAGTGCTAGTCATCCAGGGGAAAAACTGTTTTTT.

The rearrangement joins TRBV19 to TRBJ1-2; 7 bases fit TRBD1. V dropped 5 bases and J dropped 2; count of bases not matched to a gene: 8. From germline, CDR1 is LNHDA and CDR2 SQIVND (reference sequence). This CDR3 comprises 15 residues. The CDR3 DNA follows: TGTGCCAGTAGTCCCGGGACAGCCACGAACTATGGCTACACCTTC. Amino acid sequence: CASSPGTATNYGYTF.

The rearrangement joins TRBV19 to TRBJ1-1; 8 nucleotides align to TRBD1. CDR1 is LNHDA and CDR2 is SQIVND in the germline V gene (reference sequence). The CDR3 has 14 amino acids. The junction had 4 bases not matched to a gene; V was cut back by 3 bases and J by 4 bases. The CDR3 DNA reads TGTGCCAGTAGTATTAGGACAGGGACCACTGAAGCTTTCTTT. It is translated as CASSIRTGTTEAFF.

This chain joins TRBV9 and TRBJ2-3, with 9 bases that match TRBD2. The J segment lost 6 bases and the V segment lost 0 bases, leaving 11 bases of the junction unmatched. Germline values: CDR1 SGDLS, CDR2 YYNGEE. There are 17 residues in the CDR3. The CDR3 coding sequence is TGTGCCAGCAGCGTAGGGGGTGCGGGAGGGGTTATGGATACGCAGTATTTT. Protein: CASSVGGAGGVMDTQYF. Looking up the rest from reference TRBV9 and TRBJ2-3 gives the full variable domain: DSGVTQTPKHLITATGQRVTLRCSPRSGDLSVYWYQQSLDQGLQFLIQYYNGEERAKGNILERFSAQQFPDLHSELNLSSLELGDSALYFCASSVGGAGGVMDTQYFGPGTRLTVL.

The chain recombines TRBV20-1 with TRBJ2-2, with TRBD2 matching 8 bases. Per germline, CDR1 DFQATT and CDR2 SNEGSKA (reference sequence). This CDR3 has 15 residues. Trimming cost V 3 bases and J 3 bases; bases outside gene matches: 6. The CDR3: CSASRRGEHTGELFF. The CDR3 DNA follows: TGCAGTGCTAGTAGGCGGGGGGAGCACACCGGGGAGCTGTTTTTT.

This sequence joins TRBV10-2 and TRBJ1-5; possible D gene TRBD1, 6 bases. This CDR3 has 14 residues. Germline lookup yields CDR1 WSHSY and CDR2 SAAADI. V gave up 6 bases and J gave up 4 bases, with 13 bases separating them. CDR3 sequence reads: CASSPTGWNQPQHF. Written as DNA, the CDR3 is TGCGCCAGCAGCCCCACAGGGTGGAATCAGCCCCAGCATTTT.

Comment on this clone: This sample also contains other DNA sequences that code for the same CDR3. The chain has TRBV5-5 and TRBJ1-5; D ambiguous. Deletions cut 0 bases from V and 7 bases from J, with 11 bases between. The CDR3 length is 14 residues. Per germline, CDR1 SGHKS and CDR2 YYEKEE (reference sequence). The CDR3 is CASSLGTGGQPQHF. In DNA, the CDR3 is TGTGCCAGCAGCTTGGGGACGGGAGGCCAGCCCCAGCATTTT.

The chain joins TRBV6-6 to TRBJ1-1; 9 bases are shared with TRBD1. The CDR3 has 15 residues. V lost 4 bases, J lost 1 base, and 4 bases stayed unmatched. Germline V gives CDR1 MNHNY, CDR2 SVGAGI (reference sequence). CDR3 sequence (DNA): TGTGCCAGCAGTTCCCCGGGACAGGGGAACACTGAAGCTTTCTTT. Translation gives CASSSPGQGNTEAFF.

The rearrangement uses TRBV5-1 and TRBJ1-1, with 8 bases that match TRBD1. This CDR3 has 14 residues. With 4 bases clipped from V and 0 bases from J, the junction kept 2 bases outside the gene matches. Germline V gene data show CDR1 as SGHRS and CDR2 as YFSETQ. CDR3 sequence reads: CASSGDRMNTEAFF. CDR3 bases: TGCGCCAGCAGCGGGGACAGGATGAACACTGAAGCTTTCTTT.

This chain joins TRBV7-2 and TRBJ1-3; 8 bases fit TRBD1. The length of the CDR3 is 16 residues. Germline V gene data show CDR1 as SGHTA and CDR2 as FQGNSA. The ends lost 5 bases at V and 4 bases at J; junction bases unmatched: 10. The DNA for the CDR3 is TGTGCCAGCAGCCGCCTACGACAGGGGTCAGGAAACACCATATATTTT. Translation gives CASSRLRQGSGNTIYF.